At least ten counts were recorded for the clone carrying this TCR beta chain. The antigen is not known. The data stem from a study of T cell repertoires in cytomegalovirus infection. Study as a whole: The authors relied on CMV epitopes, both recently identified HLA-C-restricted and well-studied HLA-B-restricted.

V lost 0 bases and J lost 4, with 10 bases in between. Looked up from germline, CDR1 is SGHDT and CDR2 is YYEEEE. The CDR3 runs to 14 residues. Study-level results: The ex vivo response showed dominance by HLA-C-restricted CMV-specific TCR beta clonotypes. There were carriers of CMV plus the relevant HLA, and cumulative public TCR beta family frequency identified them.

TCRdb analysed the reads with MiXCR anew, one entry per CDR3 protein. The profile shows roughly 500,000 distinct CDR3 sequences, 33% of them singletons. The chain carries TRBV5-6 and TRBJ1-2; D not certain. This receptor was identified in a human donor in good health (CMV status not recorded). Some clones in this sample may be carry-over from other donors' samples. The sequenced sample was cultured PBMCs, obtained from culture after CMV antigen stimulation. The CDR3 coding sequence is TGTGCCAGCAGCTTGGACCCGGAAATCTATGGCTACACCTTC. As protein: CASSLDPEIYGYTF.